The 2 T cell receptor beta chains in this list originate from one sample, sequenced in a study of T cells in Graves' hyperthyroidism and ophthalmopathy. The source material, RNA transcripts, was used to amplify TCR beta CDR3 regions. The study used the HTBI primer set for a first-round RT-PCR of the TCR CDR3. TCRdb reprocessed the multiplex PCR reads via MiXCR and lists one record per CDR3 protein. The sample shows a few hundred thousand distinct CDR3 sequences, around 15% of them seen only once. Sequenced sample: blood. The receptors shown here come from a woman aged 18-35 years with Graves' hyperthyroidism.

This clonotype was picked up many times. The chain employs TRBV5-1 and TRBJ1-1, with 9 bases matching TRBD1. Germline trimming cut 5 bases from V and 0 bases from J; bases unmatched to any gene: 8. Germline V gives CDR1 SGHRS, CDR2 YFSETQ. The CDR3 is 16 amino acids. The chain's CDR3 is CASRNRGLPLNTEAFF. The DNA for the CDR3 is TGCGCCAGCAGAAACAGGGGGCTTCCTTTGAACACTGAAGCTTTCTTT.

Many counts were recorded for this clonotype. Here the CDR3 DNA reads TGTGCCAGCAGCAATAGGGGTAGCGGGCTAACATCCTACGAGCAGTACTTC. It is translated as CASSNRGSGLTSYEQYF. The chain combines TRBV12-3 or TRBV12-4 with TRBJ2-7, with TRBD2 matching over 7 bases. The CDR3 contains 17 residues. Trimming took 6 bases from V and 1 from J; bases not matched to a gene: 15.